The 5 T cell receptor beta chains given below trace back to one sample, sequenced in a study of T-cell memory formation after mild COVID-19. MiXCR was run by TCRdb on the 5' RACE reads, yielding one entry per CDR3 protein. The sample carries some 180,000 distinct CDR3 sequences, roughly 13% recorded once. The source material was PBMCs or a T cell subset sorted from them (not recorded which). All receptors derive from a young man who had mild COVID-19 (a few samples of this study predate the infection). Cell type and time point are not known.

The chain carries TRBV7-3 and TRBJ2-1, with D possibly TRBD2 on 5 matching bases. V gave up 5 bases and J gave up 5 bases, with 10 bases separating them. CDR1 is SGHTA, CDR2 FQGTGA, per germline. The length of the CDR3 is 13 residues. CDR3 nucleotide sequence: TGTGCCAGCAGCATCGACTACAACAATGAGCAGTTCTTC. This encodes CASSIDYNNEQFF.

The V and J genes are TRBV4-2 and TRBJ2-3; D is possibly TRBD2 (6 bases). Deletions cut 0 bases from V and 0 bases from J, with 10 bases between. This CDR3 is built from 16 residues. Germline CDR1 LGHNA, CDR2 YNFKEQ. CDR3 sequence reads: CASSQELAPSTDTQYF. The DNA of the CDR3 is TGTGCCAGCAGCCAAGAGCTAGCGCCGAGCACAGATACGCAGTATTTT.

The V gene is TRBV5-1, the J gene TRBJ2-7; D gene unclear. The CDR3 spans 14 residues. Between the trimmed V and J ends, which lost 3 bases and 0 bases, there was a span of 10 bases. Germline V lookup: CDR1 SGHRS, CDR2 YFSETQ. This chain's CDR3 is CASSWKASSYEQYV. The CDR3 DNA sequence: TGCGCCAGCAGCTGGAAGGCGAGCTCCTACGAGCAGTACGTC.

The CDR3 coding sequence is TGCAGCGTTGGGGCAGGGACCAATCAGCCCCAGCATTTT. It codes for CSVGAGTNQPQHF. This chain links TRBV29-1 with TRBJ1-5, with D tentatively TRBD1 (5 bases). This CDR3 is built from 13 residues. V was cut by 4 bases and J by 3 bases, with 10 bases left in between. CDR1 is SQVTM and CDR2 is ANQGSEA in the germline V gene.

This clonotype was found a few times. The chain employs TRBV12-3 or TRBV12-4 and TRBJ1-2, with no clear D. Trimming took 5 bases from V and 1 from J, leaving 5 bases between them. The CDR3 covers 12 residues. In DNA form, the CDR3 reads TGTGCCAGCAGTGGGATTAACTATGGCTACACCTTC. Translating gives CASSGINYGYTF.